A single sample is the source of the 12 T cell receptor beta chains below, sequenced in a study of beta chain features in type 1 diabetes. The investigators reverse transcribed all of the isolated RNA, so they sequenced expressed TCRB transcripts. Using immunoSEQ multiplex PCR, the repertoire was profiled, and TCRdb retains in-frame clones only, with some absent. The table includes roughly 230,000 clones, 9.6% detected once. Sequenced sample: naive CD4+ T cells from blood. The receptors here all came from a woman aged 18-29 years in good health.

The CDR3 loop reads CASSYSGGRRYEQYF. The CDR3 DNA sequence: TGTGCCAGCAGTTACTCGGGGGGGCGTAGGTACGAGCAGTACTTC. J is TRBJ2-7 and V is TRBV6-5; D is possibly TRBD2 (7 bases). CDR1 and CDR2 from the germline V gene are MNHEY and SVGAGI. CDR3 length: 15 residues. V was pared by 0 bases and J by 4 bases, with 13 bases between.

This chain joins TRBV9 and TRBJ2-3; 9 positions match TRBD2. CDR1 is SGDLS, CDR2 YYNGEE, per germline. Trimming took 4 bases from V and 4 from J; bases not matched to a gene: 7. The CDR3 extends over 15 amino acids. CDR3 bases: TGTGCCAGCAGCAATAGCGGGGGCCAGGCAGATACGCAGTATTTT. Its protein product is CASSNSGGQADTQYF.

The chain combines TRBV30 with TRBJ2-2, with a tentative D call TRBD2 (6 bases). CDR1 GTSNPN and CDR2 SVGIG come from the germline V gene (reference sequence). V was pared by 3 bases and J by 0 bases, with 8 bases between. The CDR3 spans 14 residues. This CDR3 reads CAWRTGANTGELFF. The DNA for the CDR3 is TGTGCCTGGAGGACGGGAGCGAACACCGGGGAGCTGTTTTTT. Drawing the rest from reference TRBV30 and TRBJ2-2, the complete variable domain is SQTIHQWPATLVQPVGSPLSLECTVEGTSNPNLYWYRQAAGRGLQLLFYSVGIGQISSEVPQNLSASRPQDRQFILSSKKLLLSDSGFYLCAWRTGANTGELFFGEGSRLTVL.

This clone has a handful of counts. The J gene is TRBJ2-7, the V gene TRBV30; D remains unclear. There are 11 residues in the CDR3. Trimming removed 2 bases from V and 4 bases from J, with 6 bases in between. Germline CDR1 reads GTSNPN; CDR2 reads SVGIG (reference sequence). CDR3 in amino acids: CAWSILYEQYF. DNA for the CDR3: TGTGCCTGGAGTATACTATACGAGCAGTACTTC. Full variable domain (missing parts from reference TRBV30 and TRBJ2-7): SQTIHQWPATLVQPVGSPLSLECTVEGTSNPNLYWYRQAAGRGLQLLFYSVGIGQISSEVPQNLSASRPQDRQFILSSKKLLLSDSGFYLCAWSILYEQYFGPGTRLTVT.

The rearrangement links TRBV2 to TRBJ2-3, with D uncertain. V was shortened by 11 bases and J by 4 bases, with 13 bases between the two germline ends. The CDR3 is 12 amino acids. Germline V gives CDR1 SNHLY, CDR2 FYNNEI. CDR3 region: CAFSPDSDTQYF. The CDR3 DNA is TGTGCCTTTAGCCCAGATTCAGATACGCAGTATTTT.

The rearrangement uses TRBV19 and TRBJ2-3; weak D call: TRBD2 (5 bases). Deletions cut 6 bases from V and 5 bases from J, with 12 bases between. This CDR3 contains 13 residues. Germline V gives CDR1 LNHDA, CDR2 SQIVND (reference sequence). The CDR3 sequence: CASSPDFVDTQYF. The DNA for the CDR3 is TGTGCCAGTAGCCCGGACTTTGTAGATACGCAGTATTTT.

There are a few counts of this clone. The V and J genes are TRBV7-9 and TRBJ2-1, with TRBD2 matching over 7 bases. Per the germline V gene, CDR1 is SEHNR and CDR2 is FQNEAQ (reference sequence). The CDR3 covers 16 residues. With V trimmed by 2 bases and J by 1 base, 5 bases remained unmatched. CDR3 region: CASSLLTGGSYNEQFF. The CDR3 DNA reads TGTGCCAGCAGCTTATTAACGGGGGGTTCCTACAATGAGCAGTTCTTC.

In its sample, this clone was seen a few times. The chain uses TRBV2 and TRBJ2-7, with D possibly TRBD2 on 6 matching bases. Between the trimmed V and J ends, which lost 2 bases and 2 bases, there was a span of 10 bases. CDR3 length: 14 amino acids. The germline V gene encodes CDR1 SNHLY and CDR2 FYNNEI. The CDR3 nucleotides are TGTGCCAGCAGTGAATCGGGAGTCCCCTACGAGCAGTACTTC. Translating it yields CASSESGVPYEQYF.

The V and J genes are TRBV9 and TRBJ2-7, with 9 bases lining up with TRBD1. Per germline, CDR1 SGDLS and CDR2 YYNGEE. This CDR3 spans 14 amino acids. Trimming removed 0 bases from V and 6 bases from J; junction bases left unmatched: 4. In DNA form, the CDR3 reads TGTGCCAGCAGCGTAGCGGGACAGGGCCGCGAGCAGTACTTC. Encoded protein: CASSVAGQGREQYF.

This clone has a handful of counts. CDR3 sequence: CASSFDSYSPLHF. CDR3 bases: TGTGCCAGCAGCTTCGACTCCTATTCACCCCTCCACTTT. The J gene is TRBJ1-6, the V gene TRBV7-9; unclear D gene. V gave up 3 bases and J gave up 8 bases, with 8 bases separating them. The CDR3 extends over 13 amino acids. The germline CDR1 and CDR2 sequences are SEHNR and FQNEAQ (reference sequence).

The rearrangement links TRBV30 to TRBJ2-5; a possible D gene is TRBD1 (6 bases). The CDR3 extends over 14 amino acids. Trimming removed 2 bases at V and 6 bases at J, with 16 bases between. The germline V gene encodes CDR1 GTSNPN and CDR2 SVGIG (reference sequence). The CDR3 region has the DNA TGTGCCTGGAGTCACCCAGGGGCCGGGAAGACCCAGTACTTC. Amino acid sequence: CAWSHPGAGKTQYF.

This chain uses TRBV10-2 with TRBJ2-7; D is perhaps TRBD2 (5 bases). Trimming took off 1 base at V and 3 bases at J, with 10 bases between the two ends. The CDR3 length is 14 residues. In germline, CDR1 is WSHSY, CDR2 SAAADI. The CDR3 DNA follows: TGCGCCAGCAGTGAGTACATGGGGAGCTACGAGCAGTACTTC. Protein sequence: CASSEYMGSYEQYF.